This TCR beta chain was obtained from a study of blood T cell repertoires in COVID-19. Study information: From T cells, B-cell-depleted T cells, or PBMCs came the material, which was cDNA or gDNA.

Participant-given clinical history determined each cohort assignment. Either two negative PCRs, clearance, or symptom resolution qualified Cohort 3 donors as recovered. Original data processing: From reference gene primer amplification, estimates of nucleated cell counts were derived. The repertoire was sequenced with immunoSEQ multiplex PCR; TCRdb's copy has only in-frame clones and lacks some. V, J and clone size reflect that table, while D and trimming were determined from the DNA. This table has approximately 280,000 clones, around 88% appearing once. CDR1 KGHSH and CDR2 LQKENI come from the germline V gene. V shed 6 bases and J 6 bases; nucleotides not matched to a gene: 10. The CDR3 spans 15 residues.

The genes are TRBV18 and TRBJ2-2, with 7 bases that match TRBD1. The material sequenced was PBMCs or T cells enriched from blood (not recorded which). This receptor was taken from a woman between 40 and 50 years old who had recovered from COVID-19. CDR3 DNA sequence: TGTGCCAGCTCGCAGGACAGGCCGGACGCCGGGGAGCTGTTTTTT. Protein product: CASSQDRPDAGELFF. The whole variable domain, remainder taken from reference TRBV18 and TRBJ2-2, is NAGVMQNPRHLVRRRGQEARLRCSPMKGHSHVYWYRQLPEEGLKFMVYLQKENIIDESGMPKERFSAEFPKEGPSILRIQQVVRGDSAAYFCASSQDRPDAGELFFGEGSRLTVL.